This T cell receptor beta chain was documented in a study of identifying expanded T cells in peripheral blood. Study observations and caveats: Roughly 1.1 clones differed between technical replicates, versus approximately 17 and 20 over time.

In the case of this clone: Its antigen is not identified.

Germline-derived CDR1 and CDR2 are SGHNT and YYREEE (reference sequence). The CDR3 length is 19 residues. Trimming stripped 0 bases from V and 4 bases from J, with 25 bases between. Only in-frame clones appear in the TCRdb table, and some are missing; sequencing was by immunoSEQ multiplex PCR. The sample has approximately 110,000 clones, 80% to 90% seen once. The chain carries TRBV5-4 and TRBJ1-1; D not certain. Sequencing was done on a sample of blood. The TCR comes from a person aged 18 to 70 in good health. The CDR3 DNA sequence: TGTGCCAGCAGCTTGGCCCGGTCTGGGATGGCCAAAAGTAGCACTGAAGCTTTCTTT. Amino acid sequence: CASSLARSGMAKSSTEAFF. Looking up the rest from reference TRBV5-4 and TRBJ1-1 gives the full variable domain: ETGVTQSPTHLIKTRGQQVTLRCSSQSGHNTVSWYQQALGQGPQFIFQYYREEENGRGNFPPRFSGLQFPNYSSELNVNALELDDSALYLCASSLARSGMAKSSTEAFFGQGTRLTVV.